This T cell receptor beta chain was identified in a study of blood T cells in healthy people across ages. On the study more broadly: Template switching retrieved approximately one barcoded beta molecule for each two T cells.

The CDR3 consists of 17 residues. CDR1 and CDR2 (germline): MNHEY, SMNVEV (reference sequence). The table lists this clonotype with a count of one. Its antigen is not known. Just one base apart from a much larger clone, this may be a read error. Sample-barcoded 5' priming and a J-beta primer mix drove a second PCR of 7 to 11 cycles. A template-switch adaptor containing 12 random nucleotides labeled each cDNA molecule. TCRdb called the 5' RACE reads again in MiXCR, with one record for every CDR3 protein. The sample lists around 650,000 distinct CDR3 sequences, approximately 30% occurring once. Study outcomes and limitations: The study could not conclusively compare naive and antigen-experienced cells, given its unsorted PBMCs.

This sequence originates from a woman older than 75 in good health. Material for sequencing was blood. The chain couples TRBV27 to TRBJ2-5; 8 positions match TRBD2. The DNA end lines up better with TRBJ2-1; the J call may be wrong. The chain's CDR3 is CASSFAHRGGYQETQFF. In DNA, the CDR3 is TGTGCCAGCAGTTTCGCCCATCGGGGGGGGTACCAAGAGACCCAGTTCTTC.